This entry concerns a single T cell receptor beta chain. These data come from a study of blood T cells in healthy people across ages. The trim removed 4 bases at V and 0 bases at J, leaving 10 bases unmatched. This CDR3 spans 19 amino acids. The germline V gene has CDR1 SQVTM and CDR2 ANQGSEA. The use of a sample-barcoded 5' primer and a J-beta primer mix characterized a second PCR of about 6 to 11 cycles. Carrying 12 random nucleotides, a template-switch adaptor labeled each individual cDNA molecule. TCRdb analysed the 5' RACE reads with MiXCR anew, one entry per CDR3 protein. This sample carries approximately 940,000 distinct CDR3 sequences, roughly 43% of them seen once, and the ten largest clones take around an eighth.

The sequence came from a man aged 25-45 years in good health. Sequencing was done on a sample of blood. This chain connects TRBV29-1 to TRBJ2-3; 16 bases fit TRBD2. In nucleotides, the CDR3 is TGCAGCGTTGCCGGGACTAGCGGGAGGGCCGGGGCTAGCACAGATACGCAGTATTTT. Translated: CSVAGTSGRAGASTDTQYF.